The T cell receptor (beta chain) under discussion was sequenced for a study of T cell responses to AZD1222 COVID-19 vaccine. The CDR3 is 16 amino acids. The junction had 9 bases not matched to a gene; V was cut back by 1 base and J by 10 bases. In germline, CDR1 is SEHNR, CDR2 FQNEAQ (reference sequence). TCRdb's table, derived via immunoSEQ multiplex PCR, lists solely in-frame clones and lacks some. The sample records about 120,000 clones, roughly nine tenths being singletons. Specimen: peripheral blood, collected on day 0 of AZD1222 vaccination. The receptor comes from an adult in good health. V usage is TRBV7-9 and J usage is TRBJ1-6; 8 bases fit TRBD1. This CDR3 is CASSLVQGARLSPLHF. CDR3 in DNA: TGTGCCAGCAGCTTAGTCCAGGGGGCAAGGTTGTCACCCCTCCACTTT.